This entry features one T cell receptor beta chain sequence. This sequence may be a read error, since a much larger clone differs from it by one base. After constant-region reverse-primer amplification, full-length variable regions underwent semi-nested PCR with Nested Universal Primer A. TCRdb reanalysed the 5' RACE reads using MiXCR and keeps one entry per CDR3 protein. The repertoire holds around 8,300 distinct CDR3 sequences, with over 35% as singletons. Germline V gene lookup returns CDR1 MGHRA and CDR2 YSYEKL. The CDR3 contains 15 residues. Treg sorting used a CD4+CD25+CD127-/low gate. The sequencing sample was made of Tregs sorted from a lymph node. The receptor was derived from a female donor with breast cancer. This chain connects TRBV4-1 to TRBJ2-7, with 8 bases fitting TRBD1. CDR3 protein: CASSSSGTGTYERYF. CDR3 nucleotides: TGCGCCAGCAGCTCCTCCGGGACAGGTACCTACGAGCGGTACTTC.